The present T cell receptor beta chain was sequenced within a study of CD8 T cells in Susac syndrome. Diagnostic criteria defined recently for definite or probable disease were met by the Susac syndrome patients. Negative magnetic isolation gave CD8+ and CD4+ cells; FACS enriched CD8+ TEMRA. This clonotype has just one count. J was trimmed by 4 bases and V by 4 bases; bases with no gene match: 4. The germline CDR1 and CDR2 sequences are MNHEY and SVGAGI. There are 15 residues in the CDR3. Random hexamers primed reverse transcription of about 0.5 to 1 ug RNA. One entry per CDR3 protein results from TCRdb running MiXCR on the immunoSEQ multiplex PCR reads. Found here are approximately 260,000 distinct CDR3 sequences, 90% to 96% of them singletons; the top ten hold 0.1%.

Sequencing was carried out using CD4+ T cells from PBMCs. The sequence came from a human donor with Susac syndrome. The chain carries TRBV6-5 and TRBJ2-4; 10 bases line up with TRBD1. The CDR3 coding sequence is TGTGCCAGCAGTTCCGGGACAGGGGCGAAAAACATTCAGTACTTC. Translated: CASSSGTGAKNIQYF.